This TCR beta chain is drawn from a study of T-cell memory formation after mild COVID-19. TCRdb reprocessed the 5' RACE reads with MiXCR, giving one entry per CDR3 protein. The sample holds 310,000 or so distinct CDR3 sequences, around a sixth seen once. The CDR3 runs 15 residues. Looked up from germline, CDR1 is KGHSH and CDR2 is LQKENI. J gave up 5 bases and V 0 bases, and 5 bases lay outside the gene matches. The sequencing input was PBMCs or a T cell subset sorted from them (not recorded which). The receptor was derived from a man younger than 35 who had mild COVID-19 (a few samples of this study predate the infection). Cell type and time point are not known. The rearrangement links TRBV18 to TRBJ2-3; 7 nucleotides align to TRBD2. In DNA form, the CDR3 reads TGTGCCAGCTCACCACCGTCTAGCGGAGGAGATACGCAGTATTTT. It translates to CASSPPSSGGDTQYF. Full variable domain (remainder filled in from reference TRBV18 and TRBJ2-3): NAGVMQNPRHLVRRRGQEARLRCSPMKGHSHVYWYRQLPEEGLKFMVYLQKENIIDESGMPKERFSAEFPKEGPSILRIQQVVRGDSAAYFCASSPPSSGGDTQYFGPGTRLTVL.